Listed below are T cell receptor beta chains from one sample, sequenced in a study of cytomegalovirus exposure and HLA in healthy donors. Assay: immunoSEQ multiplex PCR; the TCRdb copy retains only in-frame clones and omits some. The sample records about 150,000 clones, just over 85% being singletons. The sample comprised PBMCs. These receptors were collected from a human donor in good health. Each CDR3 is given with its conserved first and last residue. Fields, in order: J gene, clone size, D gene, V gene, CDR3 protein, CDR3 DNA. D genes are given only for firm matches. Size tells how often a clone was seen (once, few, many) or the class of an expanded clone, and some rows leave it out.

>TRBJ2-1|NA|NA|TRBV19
CASSWSSENNEQFF
TGTGCCAGTAGTTGGTCTAGCGAGAACAATGAGCAGTTCTTC
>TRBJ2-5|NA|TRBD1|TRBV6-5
CASSPRQGETQYF
TGTGCCAGCAGCCCGCGACAGGGGGAGACCCAGTACTTC
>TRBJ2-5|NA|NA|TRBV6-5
CASSDGLAWETQYF
TGTGCCAGCAGTGATGGACTCGCTTGGGAGACCCAGTACTTC
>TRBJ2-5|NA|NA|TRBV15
CATSRAWTPKGETQYF
TGTGCCACCAGCAGGGCTTGGACACCGAAGGGAGAGACCCAGTACTTC
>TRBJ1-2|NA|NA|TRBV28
CASSARGRDYLSGYTF
TGTGCCAGCAGTGCCCGGGGGAGGGACTACCTATCTGGCTACACCTTC
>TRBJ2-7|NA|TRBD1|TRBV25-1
CASSPPAGGPHSYEQYF
TGTGCCAGCAGTCCTCCAGCAGGGGGCCCTCACTCCTACGAGCAGTACTTC
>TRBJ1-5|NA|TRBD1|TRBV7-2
CASSSRQGSQPQHF
TGTGCCAGCAGCTCCCGACAGGGGAGTCAGCCCCAGCATTTT
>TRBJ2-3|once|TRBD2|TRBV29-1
CSVDPGLAAGDTQYF
TGCAGCGTTGACCCTGGACTAGCGGCCGGTGATACGCAGTATTTT
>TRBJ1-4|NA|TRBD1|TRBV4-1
CASSQVGGSNEKLFF
TGCGCCAGCAGCCAAGTAGGGGGCTCTAATGAAAAACTGTTTTTT
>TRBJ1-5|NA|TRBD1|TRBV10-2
CASSATGDSNQPQHF
TGCGCCAGCAGTGCAACAGGGGACAGCAATCAGCCCCAGCATTTT
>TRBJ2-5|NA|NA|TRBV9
CASSPRGDYQETQYF
TGTGCCAGCAGCCCCCGCGGTGATTACCAAGAGACCCAGTACTTC
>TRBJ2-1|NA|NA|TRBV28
CASSLGGANYNEQFF
TGTGCCAGCAGTTTAGGAGGGGCAAACTACAATGAGCAGTTCTTC
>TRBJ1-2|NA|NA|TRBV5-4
CASSPDSPTRYGYTF
TGTGCCAGCAGCCCCGACAGTCCAACCCGCTATGGCTACACCTTC
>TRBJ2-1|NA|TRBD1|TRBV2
CASRRTGFGQFF
TGTGCCAGCAGGAGGACAGGCTTCGGTCAGTTCTTC
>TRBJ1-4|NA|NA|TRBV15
CATRQVSNEKLFF
TGTGCCACCCGGCAGGTTTCCAATGAAAAACTGTTTTTT
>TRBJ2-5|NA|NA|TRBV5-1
CASSPGQAGTETQYF
TGCGCCAGCAGCCCCGGACAGGCGGGGACGGAGACCCAGTACTTC
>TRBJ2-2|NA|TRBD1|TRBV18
CASSPGQGNTGELFF
TGTGCCAGCTCACCCGGACAGGGGAACACCGGGGAGCTGTTTTTT
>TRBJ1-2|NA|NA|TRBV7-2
CASSPGSYGYTF
TGTGCCAGCAGCCCGGGAAGCTATGGCTACACCTTC
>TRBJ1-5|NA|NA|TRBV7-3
CASSLTGGPNQPQHF
TGTGCCAGCAGCTTAACAGGGGGTCCCAATCAGCCCCAGCATTTT
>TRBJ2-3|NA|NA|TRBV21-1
CASSLPRHVQGIDTQYF
TGTGCCAGCAGCCTTCCCAGACACGTACAGGGGATTGATACGCAGTATTTT